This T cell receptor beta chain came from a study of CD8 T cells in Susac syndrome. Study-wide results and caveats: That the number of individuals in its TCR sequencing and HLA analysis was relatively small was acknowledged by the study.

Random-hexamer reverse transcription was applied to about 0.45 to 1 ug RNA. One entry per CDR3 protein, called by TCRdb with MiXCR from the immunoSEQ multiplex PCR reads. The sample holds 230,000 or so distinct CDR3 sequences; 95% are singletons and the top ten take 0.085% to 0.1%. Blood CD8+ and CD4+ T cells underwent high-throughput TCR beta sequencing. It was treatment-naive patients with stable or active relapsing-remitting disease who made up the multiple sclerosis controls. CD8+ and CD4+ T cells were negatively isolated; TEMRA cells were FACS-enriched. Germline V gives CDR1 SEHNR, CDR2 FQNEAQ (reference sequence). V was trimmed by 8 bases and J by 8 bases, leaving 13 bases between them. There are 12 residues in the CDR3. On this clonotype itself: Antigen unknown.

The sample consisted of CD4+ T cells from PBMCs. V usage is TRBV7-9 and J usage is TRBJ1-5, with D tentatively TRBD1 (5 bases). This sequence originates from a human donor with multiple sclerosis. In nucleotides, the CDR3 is TGTGCCAGCGGGCCCCTAGGGGAGCCCCAGCATTTT. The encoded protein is CASGPLGEPQHF.